This T cell receptor (beta chain) comes out of a study of T cell repertoires in cytomegalovirus infection. Study-wide background: Based on public TCR beta signatures, there were indications of CMV infection and of a matching HLA type. Broader study findings: HLA-C-restricted, CMV-specific TCR beta clonotypes were dominant ex vivo.

MiXCR, applied by TCRdb to the reads, yields one record per CDR3 protein. The repertoire has 450,000 to 600,000 distinct CDR3 sequences, around 10% of them found once; the top ten carry roughly 10%. Concerning this clonotype itself: Its antigen is as yet unknown.

The V segment lost 3 bases and the J segment 3 bases; nucleotides outside the gene matches: 7. The germline gives CDR1 SEHNR, CDR2 FQNEAQ (reference sequence). The CDR3 totals 16 residues. This TCR derives from a human donor in good health (CMV status not recorded). Some clones in this sample may be carry-over from other donors' samples. The sequenced material came from PBMCs. The chain links TRBV7-9 to TRBJ2-5; 10 bases align to TRBD2. CDR3 in amino acids: CASSFAAGGPKETQYF. DNA of the CDR3: TGTGCCAGCAGCTTCGCAGCGGGGGGGCCCAAAGAGACCCAGTACTTC.